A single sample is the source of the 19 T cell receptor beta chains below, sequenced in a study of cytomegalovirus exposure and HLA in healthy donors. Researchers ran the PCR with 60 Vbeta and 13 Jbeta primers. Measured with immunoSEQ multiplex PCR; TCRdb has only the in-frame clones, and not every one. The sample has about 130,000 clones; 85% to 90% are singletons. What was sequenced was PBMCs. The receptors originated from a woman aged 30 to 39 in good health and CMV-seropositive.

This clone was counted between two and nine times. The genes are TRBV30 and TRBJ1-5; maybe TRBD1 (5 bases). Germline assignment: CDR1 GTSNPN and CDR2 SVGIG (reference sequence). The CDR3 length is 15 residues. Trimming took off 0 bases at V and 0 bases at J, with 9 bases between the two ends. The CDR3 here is CAWSVGASSNQPQHF. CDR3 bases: TGTGCCTGGAGTGTAGGGGCCTCTAGCAATCAGCCCCAGCATTTT.

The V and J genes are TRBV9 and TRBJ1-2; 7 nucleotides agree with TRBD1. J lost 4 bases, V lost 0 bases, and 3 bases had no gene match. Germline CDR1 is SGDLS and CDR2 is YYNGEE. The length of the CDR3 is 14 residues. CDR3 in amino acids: CASSVGQGSYGYTF. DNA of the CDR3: TGTGCCAGCAGCGTAGGACAGGGATCCTATGGCTACACCTTC.

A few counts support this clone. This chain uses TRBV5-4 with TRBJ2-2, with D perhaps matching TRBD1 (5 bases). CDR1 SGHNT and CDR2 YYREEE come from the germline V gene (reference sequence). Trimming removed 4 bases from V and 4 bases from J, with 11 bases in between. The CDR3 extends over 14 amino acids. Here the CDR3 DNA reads TGTGCCAGCAGCAAAGGACATGCCACCGGGGAGCTGTTTTTT. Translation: CASSKGHATGELFF.

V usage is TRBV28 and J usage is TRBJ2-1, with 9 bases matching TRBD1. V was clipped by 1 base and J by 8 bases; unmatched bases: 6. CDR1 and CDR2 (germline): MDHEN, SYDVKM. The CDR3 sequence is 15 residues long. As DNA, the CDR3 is TGTGCCAGCAGTTTATTTGGGACAGGGATCTATGAGCAGTTCTTC. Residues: CASSLFGTGIYEQFF.

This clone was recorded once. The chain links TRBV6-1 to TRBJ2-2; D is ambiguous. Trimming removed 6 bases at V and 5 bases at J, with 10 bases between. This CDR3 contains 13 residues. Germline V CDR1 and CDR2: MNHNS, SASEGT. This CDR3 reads CASSYELTGELFF. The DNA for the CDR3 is TGTGCCAGCAGCTACGAGTTAACCGGGGAGCTGTTTTTT.

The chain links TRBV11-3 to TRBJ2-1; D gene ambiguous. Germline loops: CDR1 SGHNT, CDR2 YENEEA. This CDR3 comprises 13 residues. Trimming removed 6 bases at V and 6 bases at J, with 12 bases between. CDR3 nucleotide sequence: TGTGCCAGCAGTGGGTTCGAGCGCAATGAGCAGTTCTTC. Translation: CASSGFERNEQFF.

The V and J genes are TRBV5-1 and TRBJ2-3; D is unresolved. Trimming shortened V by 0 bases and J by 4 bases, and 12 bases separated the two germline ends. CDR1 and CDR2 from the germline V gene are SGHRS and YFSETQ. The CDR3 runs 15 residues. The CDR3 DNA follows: TGCGCCAGCAGCTTGGCCTGGGCTAACCCAGATACGCAGTATTTT. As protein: CASSLAWANPDTQYF.

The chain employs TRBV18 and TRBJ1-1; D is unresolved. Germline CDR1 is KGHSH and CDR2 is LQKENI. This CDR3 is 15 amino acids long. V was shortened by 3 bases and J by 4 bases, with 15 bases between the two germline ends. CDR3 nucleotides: TGTGCCAGCTCACCTGTAGAAACCGGGATCACTGAAGCTTTCTTT. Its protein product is CASSPVETGITEAFF.

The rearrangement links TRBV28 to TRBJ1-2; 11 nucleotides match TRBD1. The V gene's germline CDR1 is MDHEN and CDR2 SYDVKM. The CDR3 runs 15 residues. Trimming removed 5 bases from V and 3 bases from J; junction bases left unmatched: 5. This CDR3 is CASSAPGQGDYGYTF. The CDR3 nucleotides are TGTGCCAGCAGTGCCCCGGGACAGGGGGACTATGGCTACACCTTC.

Here the CDR3 DNA reads TGTGCCAGCAGCCCTTCTTTGCAGCCCCAGCATTTT. Translating gives CASSPSLQPQHF. The rearrangement links TRBV2 to TRBJ1-5; D gene unclear. This CDR3 spans 12 amino acids. The V end lost 6 bases, the J end lost 7 bases, and 10 bases lay between the germline ends. Per the germline V gene, CDR1 is SNHLY and CDR2 is FYNNEI. The entire variable domain, with the rest obtained from reference TRBV2 and TRBJ1-5, is as follows: EPEVTQTPSHQVTQMGQEVILRCVPISNHLYFYWYRQILGQKVEFLVSFYNNEISEKSEIFDDQFSVERPDGSNFTLKIRSTKLEDSAMYFCASSPSLQPQHFGDGTRLSIL.

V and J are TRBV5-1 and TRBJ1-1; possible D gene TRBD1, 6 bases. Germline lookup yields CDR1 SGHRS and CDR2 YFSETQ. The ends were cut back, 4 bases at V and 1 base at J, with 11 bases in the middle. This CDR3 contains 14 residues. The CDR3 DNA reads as TGCGCCAGCAGCCCGGTGGGACAGAACACTGAAGCTTTCTTT. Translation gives CASSPVGQNTEAFF. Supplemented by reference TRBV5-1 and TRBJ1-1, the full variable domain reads KAGVTQTPRYLIKTRGQQVTLSCSPISGHRSVSWYQQTPGQGLQFLFEYFSETQRNKGNFPGRFSGRQFSNSRSEMNVSTLELGDSALYLCASSPVGQNTEAFFGQGTRLTVV.

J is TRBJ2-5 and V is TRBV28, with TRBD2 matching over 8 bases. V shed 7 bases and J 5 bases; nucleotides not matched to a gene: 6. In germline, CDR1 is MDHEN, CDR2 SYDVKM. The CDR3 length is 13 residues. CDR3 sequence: CASTFGGRETQYF. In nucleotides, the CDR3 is TGTGCCAGCACCTTTGGCGGGAGGGAGACCCAGTACTTC.

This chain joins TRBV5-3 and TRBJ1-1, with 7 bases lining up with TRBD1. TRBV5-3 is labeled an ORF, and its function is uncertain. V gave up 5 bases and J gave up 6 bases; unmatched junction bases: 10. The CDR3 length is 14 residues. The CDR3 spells CARSSDRALSEAFF. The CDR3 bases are TGTGCCAGAAGTTCTGACAGGGCTCTGTCTGAAGCTTTCTTT.

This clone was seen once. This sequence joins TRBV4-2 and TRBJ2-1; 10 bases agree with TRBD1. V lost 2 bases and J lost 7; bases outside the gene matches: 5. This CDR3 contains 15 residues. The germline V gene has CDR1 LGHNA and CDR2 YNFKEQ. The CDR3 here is CASSQTGTGENEQFF. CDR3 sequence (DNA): TGTGCCAGCAGCCAAACCGGGACAGGGGAAAATGAGCAGTTCTTC.

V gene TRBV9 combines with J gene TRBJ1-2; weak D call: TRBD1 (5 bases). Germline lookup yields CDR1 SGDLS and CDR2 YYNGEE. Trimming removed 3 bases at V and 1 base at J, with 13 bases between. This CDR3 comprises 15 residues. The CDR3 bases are TGTGCCAGCAGCGCCCGGGACTGGGATAACTATGGCTACACCTTC. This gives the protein CASSARDWDNYGYTF.

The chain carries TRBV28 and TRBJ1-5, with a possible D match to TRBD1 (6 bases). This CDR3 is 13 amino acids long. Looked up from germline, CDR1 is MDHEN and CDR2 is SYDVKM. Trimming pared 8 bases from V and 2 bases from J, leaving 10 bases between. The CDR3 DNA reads TGTGCCAGCGCAGGGGACGGCAATCAGCCCCAGCATTTT. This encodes CASAGDGNQPQHF.

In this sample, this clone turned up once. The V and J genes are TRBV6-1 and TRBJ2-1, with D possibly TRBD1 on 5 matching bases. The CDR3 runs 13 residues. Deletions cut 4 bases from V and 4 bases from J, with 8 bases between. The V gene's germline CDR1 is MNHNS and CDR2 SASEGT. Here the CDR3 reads CASSVRQYNEQFF. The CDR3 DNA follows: TGTGCCAGCAGTGTTAGACAGTACAATGAGCAGTTCTTC.

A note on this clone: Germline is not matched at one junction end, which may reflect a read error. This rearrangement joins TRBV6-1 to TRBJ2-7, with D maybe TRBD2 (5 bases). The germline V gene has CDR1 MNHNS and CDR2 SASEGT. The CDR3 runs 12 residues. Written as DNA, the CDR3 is TGTGCCAGCAGCGAAGGGAATGGGAGGCAGTACTTC. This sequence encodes CASSEGNGRQYF.

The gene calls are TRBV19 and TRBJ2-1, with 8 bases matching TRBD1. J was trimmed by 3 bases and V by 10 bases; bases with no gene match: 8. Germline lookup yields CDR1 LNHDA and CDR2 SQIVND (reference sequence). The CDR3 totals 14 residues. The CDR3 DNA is TGTGCCACCTTGGACAGGGAGGTCTACAATGAGCAGTTCTTC. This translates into CATLDREVYNEQFF.